Listed here are 5 T cell receptor beta chains from one sample, sequenced in a study of CD8+CD57+ T cells in acquired aplastic anemia. Before being chosen for sequencing, patients had shown CD8+CD57+ cell expansion by flow cytometry. Using genomic DNA as the template, TCR beta VDJ and CDR3 profiling was carried out. TCRdb called the reads again in MiXCR, with one record for every CDR3 protein. This table has 120,000 or so distinct CDR3 sequences, less than 50% appearing once. Sequencing used sorted CD4+, CD8+, or CD8+CD57+ T cells (not recorded which) from PBMCs. The receptors shown here come from a human donor with aplastic anemia.

This clonotype was picked up a small number of times. A read error is possible here, since a much larger clone lies one base away. The V and J genes are TRBV4-1 and TRBJ2-7; the D call may be TRBD1 or TRBD2 (5 bases each). Germline lookup yields CDR1 MGHRA and CDR2 YSYEKL. V shed 1 base and J shed 9 bases, with 16 bases lying between them. The CDR3 totals 14 residues. CDR3: CASSQGPGRQLQYV. The DNA for the CDR3 is TGCGCCAGCAGCCAAGGTCCGGGACGACAACTGCAGTACGTC.

This clonotype showed up many times. The J gene is TRBJ1-5, the V gene TRBV6-1; the D is unclear. CDR3 length: 14 amino acids. Germline CDR1 reads MNHNS; CDR2 reads SASEGT. Trimming stripped 4 bases from V and 0 bases from J, with 7 bases between. DNA for the CDR3: TGTGCCAGCAGTGCAGAACCTAGCAATCAGCCCCAGCATTTT. Amino acids: CASSAEPSNQPQHF.

This clonotype has at least ten counts. The J gene is TRBJ1-1, the V gene TRBV12-5; D not certain. Trimming stripped 0 bases from V and 5 bases from J, with 19 bases between. CDR1 is LGHNT, CDR2 FRNRAP, per germline. The CDR3 loop spans 17 amino acids. CDR3 sequence (DNA): TGTGCTAGTGGTTTGGTACACAATACATGGTGGGGTACTGAAGCTTTCTTT. Protein product: CASGLVHNTWWGTEAFF.

This clonotype was counted many times. This chain joins TRBV3-1 and TRBJ2-2, with 10 bases matching TRBD2. Trimming cost V 2 bases and J 8 bases; bases outside gene matches: 5. The length of the CDR3 is 15 residues. Per the germline V gene, CDR1 is LGHDT and CDR2 is YNNKEL (reference sequence). The CDR3 DNA reads as TGTGCCAGCAGCCAATTGGCTAGCGGGGGTGGGGAGCTGTTTTTT. This translates into CASSQLASGGGELFF.

With regard to this clonotype: A read error is possible here, since a much larger clone lies one base away. The CDR3 reads CASTLAGPDTQYF. CDR3 sequence (DNA): TGCGCCAGCACCCTAGCGGGGCCAGATACGCAGTATTTT. This chain links TRBV5-1 with TRBJ2-3, with 9 bases that match TRBD2. This CDR3 has 13 amino acids. The ends lost 6 bases at V and 4 bases at J; junction bases unmatched: 3. The germline V gene encodes CDR1 SGHRS and CDR2 YFSETQ.